A single sample is the source of the 19 T cell receptor beta chains below, sequenced in a study of response to subunit inactivated influenza vaccine. In TCRdb, the RT-PCR reads were re-called with MiXCR into one record per CDR3 protein. The sample carries 400,000 to 550,000 distinct CDR3 sequences, less than 30% recorded once. Sample: CD4+ T cells sorted from PBMCs, taken approximately 5 days after vaccination. Receptor source: a man aged 50-59 years who received an inactivated influenza vaccine.

A few counts support this clonotype. The V gene is TRBV7-2, the J gene TRBJ2-2; maybe TRBD2 (6 bases). Trimming cost V 5 bases and J 3 bases, with 13 bases left between them. The CDR3 sequence is 15 residues long. CDR1 SGHTA and CDR2 FQGNSA come from the germline V gene. The DNA for the CDR3 is TGTGCCAGCAGCCCGACTAGTACCGACACCGGGGAGCTGTTTTTT. Amino acids: CASSPTSTDTGELFF.

The table lists this clonotype with a few counts. The gene calls are TRBV12-3 or TRBV12-4 and TRBJ2-7; 7 bases line up with TRBD1. The CDR3 extends over 12 amino acids. Trimming removed 1 base from V and 8 bases from J; junction bases left unmatched: 2. CDR3 in amino acids: CASSLVGGKQYF. As DNA, the CDR3 is TGTGCCAGCAGTTTAGTAGGGGGCAAGCAGTACTTC.

The V gene is TRBV20-1, the J gene TRBJ2-5; 9 nucleotides align to TRBD1. This CDR3 region has 14 residues. Germline V gene lookup returns CDR1 DFQATT and CDR2 SNEGSKA (reference sequence). Trimming at V came to 3 bases and at J to 4 bases, leaving 6 bases not matched to a gene. CDR3 in DNA: TGCAGTGCTAGTCACAGGGGGCATCGAGAGACCCAGTACTTC. Protein product: CSASHRGHRETQYF.

This clonotype was counted a few times. V usage is TRBV7-2 and J usage is TRBJ2-1; no firm D call. Germline V gene sequence: CDR1 SGHTA, CDR2 FQGNSA. The CDR3 is 12 amino acids. The V and J ends lost 2 bases and 9 bases respectively, with 8 bases between them. The CDR3 nucleotides are TGTGCCAGCAGCTTATTCTTAAGTGAGCAGTTCTTC. Translating gives CASSLFLSEQFF.

The rearrangement joins TRBV5-5 to TRBJ1-3, with TRBD1 matching over 9 bases. Trimming removed 4 bases from V and 11 bases from J; junction bases left unmatched: 7. CDR1 SGHKS and CDR2 YYEKEE come from the germline V gene (reference sequence). The length of the CDR3 is 13 residues. CDR3 region: CASSGMGQGAIYF. DNA of the CDR3: TGTGCCAGCAGCGGGATGGGACAGGGAGCCATATATTTT.

J is TRBJ2-5 and V is TRBV5-1; TRBD1 is a possible D gene (6 bases). With 7 bases removed from V and 1 base from J, the gap between germline ends came to 14 bases. Germline CDR1 SGHRS, CDR2 YFSETQ. The CDR3 extends over 14 amino acids. DNA of the CDR3: TGCGCCAGCGCCCAGACAGGCGCCCAAGAGACCCAGTACTTC. Its translation is CASAQTGAQETQYF.

This clonotype was recorded a few times. The rearrangement links TRBV3-1 to TRBJ2-1; 7 nucleotides line up with TRBD2. The germline gives CDR1 LGHDT, CDR2 YNNKEL (reference sequence). V lost 1 base and J lost 5; bases outside the gene matches: 8. The CDR3 covers 16 residues. DNA of the CDR3: TGTGCCAGCAGCCAAGGCTCTCTAGCGGTTCACAATGAGCAGTTCTTC. Translation: CASSQGSLAVHNEQFF.

In its sample, this clonotype was seen once. The J gene is TRBJ2-7, the V gene TRBV9, with 7 bases that match TRBD1. CDR1 is SGDLS, CDR2 YYNGEE, per germline. The trim removed 6 bases at V and 6 bases at J, leaving 15 bases unmatched. The CDR3 contains 15 residues. CDR3 coding DNA: TGTGCCAGCACCTTAGGACAGGCGCCTTTGTTCGAGCAGTACTTC. This encodes CASTLGQAPLFEQYF.

This clonotype appeared a few times. V gene TRBV6-1 combines with J gene TRBJ2-7; the match to TRBD2 covers 12 bases. This CDR3 has 15 residues. The V segment lost 6 bases and the J segment 6 bases; nucleotides outside the gene matches: 9. Germline CDR1 MNHNS, CDR2 SASEGT. In DNA form, the CDR3 reads TGTGCCAGCAGCTCCGGGACTAGCGGGCTTGCCGAGCAGTACTTC. Encoded protein: CASSSGTSGLAEQYF.

A few counts support this clonotype. The V and J genes are TRBV5-1 and TRBJ2-5; TRBD1 agrees at 11 bases. The CDR3 runs 18 residues. Germline lookup yields CDR1 SGHRS and CDR2 YFSETQ. J gave up 0 bases and V 0 bases, and 7 bases lay outside the gene matches. CDR3 protein: CASSLVTGTGGYQETQYF. Written as DNA, the CDR3 is TGCGCCAGCAGCTTGGTAACCGGGACAGGGGGTTACCAAGAGACCCAGTACTTC.

This clonotype has only a few counts. V gene TRBV7-2 combines with J gene TRBJ2-1; D might be TRBD1 (7 bases). CDR1 and CDR2 (germline): SGHTA, FQGNSA. This CDR3 comprises 17 residues. Between the trimmed V and J ends, which lost 2 bases and 2 bases, there was a span of 16 bases. The CDR3 is CASSLRPSRGAYNEQFF. The CDR3 bases are TGTGCCAGCAGCTTACGCCCCTCCAGGGGGGCCTACAATGAGCAGTTCTTC.

CDR3 in DNA: TGTGCCAGCAGCCACTCGGGCGGGGGGAACACCGGGGAGCTGTTTTTT. Amino acids: CASSHSGGGNTGELFF. J is TRBJ2-2 and V is TRBV6-5, with 7 bases identical to TRBD2. Germline V gene sequence: CDR1 MNHEY, CDR2 SVGAGI. With 6 bases clipped from V and 1 base from J, the junction kept 8 bases outside the gene matches. This CDR3 is 16 amino acids long.

This clonotype has just a few counts. CDR3 protein: CASSPAGTAYNEQFF. In DNA form, the CDR3 reads TGTGCCAGCAGCCCGGCCGGGACAGCTTACAATGAGCAGTTCTTC. The V call is TRBV28, the J call TRBJ2-1; 7 nucleotides agree with TRBD1. The V gene's germline CDR1 is MDHEN and CDR2 SYDVKM. V shed 6 bases and J 4 bases; nucleotides not matched to a gene: 9. The CDR3 covers 15 residues.

The table lists this clonotype with a few counts. CDR3 DNA: TGCGCCAGCAGCTTGGGGGGACAGGGAACTAATGAAAAACTGTTTTTT. Protein: CASSLGGQGTNEKLFF. The rearrangement joins TRBV5-1 to TRBJ1-4, with 9 nucleotides matching TRBD1. The CDR3 runs to 16 residues. The germline V gene encodes CDR1 SGHRS and CDR2 YFSETQ. Losses at the gene ends were 0 bases for V and 1 base for J; bases not matched to a gene: 1.

The chain combines TRBV20-1 with TRBJ2-7; 8 bases map to TRBD1. Germline V CDR1 and CDR2: DFQATT, SNEGSKA (reference sequence). The CDR3 has 11 residues. V lost 5 bases, J lost 5 bases, and 2 bases stayed unmatched. In DNA, the CDR3 is TGCAGTGCTCGGACAGGGCACGAGCAGTACTTC. This encodes CSARTGHEQYF.

This sequence joins TRBV12-3 or TRBV12-4 and TRBJ2-1; D ambiguous. The CDR3 has 13 amino acids. V was clipped by 4 bases and J by 4 bases, with 8 bases between them. As DNA, the CDR3 is TGTGCCAGCAGTTCCACAGAATACAATGAGCAGTTCTTC. This gives the protein CASSSTEYNEQFF.

The chain combines TRBV20-1 with TRBJ2-7, with TRBD1 matching over 8 bases. The CDR3 is made up of 16 amino acids. Trimming removed 5 bases from V and 0 bases from J; junction bases left unmatched: 12. Germline assignment: CDR1 DFQATT and CDR2 SNEGSKA (reference sequence). The CDR3 DNA sequence: TGCAGTGCTTTACTCCCTAGACAGGGGAGCTCCTACGAGCAGTACTTC. It is translated as CSALLPRQGSSYEQYF.

This clonotype was picked up a small number of times. The CDR3 sequence is CASGIKETQYF. The CDR3 nucleotides read TGTGCCAGCGGTATAAAAGAGACCCAGTACTTC. V is TRBV5-5 and J is TRBJ2-5; no definite D call. CDR3 size: 11 residues. CDR1 SGHKS and CDR2 YYEKEE come from the germline V gene (reference sequence). The germline V and J ends were trimmed by 7 bases and 3 bases, with 7 bases remaining between them.

This chain joins TRBV12-3 or TRBV12-4 and TRBJ2-1, with a weak D call TRBD1 (6 bases). This CDR3 has 13 residues. The V gene lost 6 bases and the J gene lost 3 bases, with 9 bases spanning the gap. CDR3 protein: CASRIQGYNEQFF. In DNA, the CDR3 is TGTGCCAGCAGAATACAGGGCTACAATGAGCAGTTCTTC.